This TCR beta chain is drawn from a study of response to subunit inactivated influenza vaccine. The CDR3 runs 14 residues. CDR1 and CDR2 (germline): MGHRA, YSYEKL. V lost 3 bases and J lost 1, with 7 bases in between. In TCRdb, the RT-PCR reads were re-called with MiXCR into one record per CDR3 protein. The sample includes 400,000 to 650,000 distinct CDR3 sequences, approximately 7.8% seen only once; the top ten take about an eighth. The material sequenced was PBMCs from blood, taken about 24 months after vaccination. V and J are TRBV4-1 and TRBJ2-1; D uncertain. This sequence was found in a man aged 50-75 years who received an inactivated influenza vaccine. The chain's CDR3 is CASSQGKSYNEQFF. For the CDR3, the DNA is TGCGCCAGCAGCCAGGGCAAATCCTACAATGAGCAGTTCTTC.